Listed here are 16 T cell receptor beta chains from one sample, sequenced in a study of cytomegalovirus exposure and HLA in healthy donors. With 60 Vbeta and 13 Jbeta primers, the PCR was carried out. Repertoires were generated with immunoSEQ multiplex PCR, while TCRdb's copy carries only in-frame clones and drops some. This sample carries about 100,000 clones, approximately 80% of them seen once, and the ten largest clones take 4% to 5%. The specimen was PBMCs. The source is a male donor in good health and CMV-seronegative.

The chain carries TRBV27 and TRBJ2-1, with 7 bases aligning to TRBD1. The trim removed 5 bases at V and 1 base at J, leaving 8 bases unmatched. The CDR3 length is 16 residues. The germline V gene has CDR1 MNHEY and CDR2 SMNVEV (reference sequence). CDR3 DNA sequence: TGTGCCAGCAGTCTTCTATCGACAGGGTCCTACAATGAGCAGTTCTTC. Its translation is CASSLLSTGSYNEQFF.

The gene calls are TRBV28 and TRBJ2-7; 9 bases fit TRBD1. The CDR3 has 13 amino acids. Germline V gene sequence: CDR1 MDHEN, CDR2 SYDVKM. V dropped 6 bases and J dropped 7; count of bases not matched to a gene: 7. CDR3 protein: CASRRDRAGEQYF. The CDR3 region has the DNA TGTGCCAGCAGGCGGGACAGGGCGGGGGAGCAGTACTTC.

The V call is TRBV4-2, the J call TRBJ1-1, with unresolved D. This CDR3 has 11 residues. Trimming took 0 bases from V and 7 from J, leaving 3 bases between them. The germline gives CDR1 LGHNA, CDR2 YNFKEQ. The CDR3 loop is CASSQEREAFF. The CDR3 DNA is TGTGCCAGCAGCCAAGAGCGTGAAGCTTTCTTT.

The rearrangement uses TRBV9 and TRBJ2-7, with 8 bases lining up with TRBD2. The germline CDR1 and CDR2 sequences are SGDLS and YYNGEE. The CDR3 loop spans 14 amino acids. Trimming at V came to 3 bases and at J to 6 bases, leaving 8 bases not matched to a gene. CDR3 in DNA: TGTGCCAGCAGCGCCCCGGGGGGGAGGGGCGAGCAGTACTTC. This encodes CASSAPGGRGEQYF. The variable domain in full, completed from reference TRBV9 and TRBJ2-7, reads DSGVTQTPKHLITATGQRVTLRCSPRSGDLSVYWYQQSLDQGLQFLIQYYNGEERAKGNILERFSAQQFPDLHSELNLSSLELGDSALYFCASSAPGGRGEQYFGPGTRLTVT.

The gene calls are TRBV10-1 and TRBJ2-7; 9 bases line up with TRBD2. Trimming removed 2 bases from V and 0 bases from J; junction bases left unmatched: 11. The CDR3 is made up of 18 amino acids. Germline V gene data show CDR1 as WNHNN and CDR2 as SYGVQD (reference sequence). The CDR3 protein is CASSEIPSGKPSSYEQYF. The CDR3 DNA reads TGCGCCAGCAGTGAGATCCCTAGCGGGAAGCCTAGCTCCTACGAGCAGTACTTC.

V is TRBV10-3 and J is TRBJ2-5; weak D call: TRBD1 (6 bases). The DNA end favors TRBJ2-7, so the J call may be wrong. CDR1 is ENHRY, CDR2 SYGVKD, per germline. This CDR3 contains 15 residues. CDR3 loop: CAISEPGQRNYEQYF. The CDR3 DNA sequence: TGTGCCATCAGTGAGCCCGGACAGAGAAACTACGAGCAGTACTTC.

J is TRBJ2-4 and V is TRBV4-1, with 9 bases identical to TRBD1. Germline CDR1 reads MGHRA; CDR2 reads YSYEKL. Trimming removed 1 base from V and 2 bases from J; junction bases left unmatched: 3. The CDR3 runs to 16 residues. This chain's CDR3 is CASSQVHRGPKNIQYF. The CDR3, as DNA: TGCGCCAGCAGCCAAGTCCACAGGGGGCCCAAAAACATTCAGTACTTC.

The DNA for the CDR3 is TGCAGCGTTGAAAAGACAGTCCAAGAGACCCAGTACTTC. Protein product: CSVEKTVQETQYF. The chain recombines TRBV29-1 with TRBJ2-5, with D tentatively TRBD1 (5 bases). CDR3 length equals 13 residues. Germline assignment: CDR1 SQVTM and CDR2 ANQGSEA. V lost 2 bases and J lost 1, with 8 bases in between.

The rearrangement joins TRBV6-4 to TRBJ2-3; tentative D call: TRBD2 (5 bases). Germline V lookup: CDR1 MRHNA, CDR2 SNTAGT. Trimming took 4 bases from V and 2 from J, leaving 13 bases between them. The CDR3 has 15 amino acids. The CDR3 DNA is TGTGCCAGCAGTGGAGGGAGCCGGGCCACAGATACGCAGTATTTT. Its translation: CASSGGSRATDTQYF.

The gene calls are TRBV6-5 and TRBJ1-1; D remains unclear. There are 13 residues in the CDR3. Germline CDR1 and CDR2: MNHEY and SVGAGI. The V end lost 7 bases, the J end lost 2 bases, and 11 bases lay between the germline ends. The CDR3 region is CASIRPGNTEAFF. In nucleotides, the CDR3 is TGTGCCAGCATCCGGCCGGGAAACACTGAAGCTTTCTTT.

The chain uses TRBV9 and TRBJ2-4, with unresolved D. There are 12 residues in the CDR3. In germline, CDR1 is SGDLS, CDR2 YYNGEE. Trimming cost V 3 bases and J 8 bases, with 9 bases left between them. CDR3 sequence: CASSALNDIQYF. The CDR3 nucleotides read TGTGCCAGCAGCGCCCTAAACGACATTCAGTACTTC.

This sequence joins TRBV5-4 and TRBJ2-1; 11 nucleotides agree with TRBD2. After removal of 4 bases from V and 8 bases from J, the junction contained 11 bases not matched to a gene. This CDR3 has 16 amino acids. From germline, CDR1 is SGHNT and CDR2 YYREEE (reference sequence). DNA of the CDR3: TGTGCCAGCAGCCTTCGACTAGCGGGAAGGGGCGATGAGCAGTTCTTC. It specifies CASSLRLAGRGDEQFF.

This chain joins TRBV6-5 and TRBJ1-5, with unresolved D. Germline V gives CDR1 MNHEY, CDR2 SVGAGI. The CDR3 loop spans 16 amino acids. Trimming removed 0 bases from V and 2 bases from J, with 11 bases in between. This CDR3 reads CASSYSARTGNQPQHF. The CDR3 nucleotides are TGTGCCAGCAGTTACTCCGCTCGAACAGGCAATCAGCCCCAGCATTTT.

The table lists this clone with a few counts. This rearrangement joins TRBV2 to TRBJ1-3, with 7 nucleotides matching TRBD1. Germline CDR1 reads SNHLY; CDR2 reads FYNNEI. Unmatched junction bases numbered 11, after V lost 4 bases and J lost 8 bases. The CDR3 is made up of 15 amino acids. The CDR3 region is CASSGDSLSLDTIYF. Here the CDR3 DNA reads TGTGCCAGCAGTGGGGACAGTCTGTCCTTAGACACCATATATTTT.

The V gene is TRBV10-2, the J gene TRBJ1-5; D unclear. V was trimmed by 4 bases and J by 3 bases, leaving 10 bases between them. The CDR3 runs 14 residues. Germline V CDR1 and CDR2: WSHSY, SAAADI. This CDR3 is CASSGNSPNQPQHF. The CDR3 DNA reads TGCGCCAGCAGTGGGAACAGCCCCAATCAGCCCCAGCATTTT.

Written as DNA, the CDR3 is TGTGCCAGCAGTAGGCTGAGTGGCCTGACAGGGGGCGGTGAAAAACTGTTTTTT. It specifies CASSRLSGLTGGGEKLFF. This rearrangement joins TRBV27 to TRBJ1-4; TRBD1 matches at 10 bases. Trimming cost V 5 bases and J 7 bases; bases outside gene matches: 16. Germline-derived CDR1 and CDR2 are MNHEY and SMNVEV (reference sequence). The CDR3 is 18 amino acids.